This TCR beta chain was identified during a study of radiation and T cells in renal cell carcinoma (TCRdb year 2020). For the wider study: In total, approximately 55 samples, comprising around 25 tumors and approximately 27 peripheral blood samples, were subjected to TCR beta sequencing. In the 40 to 60 samples combined, around 3.7 million unique CDR3 nucleotide sequences were found, encoding roughly 3,000,000 unique CDR3 amino acid sequences. The last blood draw occurred 4 weeks after radiation, at the same time as nephrectomy.

Points the paper makes about the study in general: Top tumor clonotypes rose in blood from baseline to 2 weeks post-radiation, then contracted by 4 weeks, suggesting transient expansion of tumor-resident clones. Changes in the blood repertoire were not tracked past 4 weeks after treatment. Because no pretreatment tumor biopsies were available, whether clonotypes were present in the tumor at baseline could not be determined. With a single-armed trial design, the study had no way to address how radiation dose or scheduling affects the TCR repertoire.

Between the V and J ends, shortened by 0 bases and 8 bases respectively, the junction contains 19 bases. There are 15 amino acids in the CDR3, from cysteine to phenylalanine inclusive. Of all the DNA, just the CDR3 is kept, 45 bases in frame from base 1. The germline V gene (reference sequence) yields GTSNPN for CDR1 and SVGIG for CDR2. This sample's time point label indicates: blood 4 weeks post-SBRT, at nephrectomy. This specimen's treatment or condition label, interpreted: 15 Gy SBRT to primary tumor, nephrectomy 4 weeks later. The samples were drawn from a clinical trial, where primary renal cell carcinomas were treated with 15 Gy of stereotactic body radiation therapy and then removed by nephrectomy 4 weeks afterward. To follow tumor-enriched clonotypes, serial peripheral blood was collected from radiation-treated patients at baseline and at 2 weeks and 4 weeks after SBRT. All patients had renal cell carcinoma with clear cell pathology. Genomic DNA for TCR sequencing was prepared using the QIAamp DNA Blood Mini Kit (Qiagen). Only samples passing all quality control checks were included in the analyses.

In regard to this clone: What this receptor recognizes is not known. Base quality data are lacking; no much larger clone is found one base away.

Following the manufacturer's recommendations, the immunoSEQ kit was used to generate TCR beta libraries from genomic DNA. Library preparation used a first multiplex PCR with proprietary primers, then a second PCR adding unique barcodes, with bead cleanups after each round. A kit-provided positive control reaction and a negative control reaction were included in every sample batch. The final libraries underwent checking on an Agilent 4200 TapeStation D1000 ScreenTape, volumetric pooling, and quantification by qPCR. Sequencing was performed on an Illumina NextSeq500 with a MidOutput 150-cycle cartridge, and 156 Read1 and 15 Index1 cycles were run with kit custom primers. The pooled library was loaded at roughly 1 pM, with a roughly 20% PhiX control spiked in. The original pipeline was this. Vendor-processed data were analyzed in R, and a clonotype was defined as all T cells sharing the same CDR3 nucleotide sequence. In the clone abundance analyses, frequencies were normalized to the 10,000 most abundant clones in each sample. Public T cell clones, averaging fewer than five per sample, were removed before analysis. An abundance difference of at least 32-fold between compartments was the criterion for calling clonotypes tumor-enriched or baseline blood-enriched. A beta-binomial differential abundance model was used to identify clonotypes that were expanded or contracted between blood time points. The Baroni-Urbani and Buser coefficient was used to measure tumor-blood repertoire similarity, and groups were compared with two-tailed Wilcoxon tests in R. The source is immuneACCESS, and TCRdb retained only in-frame sequences with V and J called. Part of the clones is not carried over; for the studies checked, unresolved V genes explain less than half of this, and the remainder is unexplained. From that table come the V and J calls and clone size; the DNA was used to work out D and trimming. In this sample the table shows roughly 92,000 clones, around 83% of which occur a single time. The ten largest make up roughly 7.9% of the sample.

The chain couples TRBV30 to TRBJ1-2, with no confidently assigned D gene. The sequences come from blood, collected from a patient whose treatment included radiotherapy and nephrectomy. The TCR was taken from a man aged 55 to 70 with renal cell carcinoma. The CDR3 has the sequence CAWSVTEQSLRGYTF. The nucleotide sequence is TGTGCCTGGAGTGTAACTGAACAGAGTCTTAGGGGCTACACCTTC.